These T cell receptor beta chains were read from a single sample in a study of cytomegalovirus exposure and HLA in healthy donors. The method was immunoSEQ multiplex PCR; TCRdb's version includes in-frame clones alone and lacks a portion of them. Counted here are about 150,000 clones, 60% to 80% occurring once; the ten biggest clones make up around 3.7%. The sample comprised PBMCs. The source of these receptors is a male donor in good health and CMV-seronegative. The CDR3 runs from the conserved cysteine through the conserved F or W. The order of the fields is V gene, J gene, clone size, D gene, CDR3 DNA, CDR3 protein. D genes are given only for firm matches. Expanded clones get a size class; other rows say once, few or many, or leave the size out.

V: TRBV6-5
J: TRBJ1-5
size: .
D: TRBD1
DNA: TGTGCCAGCAGCGTGGACAGGGTTGGCAATCAGCCCCAGCATTTT
CDR3: CASSVDRVGNQPQHF

V: TRBV6-1
J: TRBJ2-4
size: .
D: .
DNA: TGTGCCAGCAGGGCCAGGGGTAAACTGTTAGACATTCAGTACTTC
CDR3: CASRARGKLLDIQYF

V: TRBV11-2
J: TRBJ1-1
size: .
D: .
DNA: TGTGCCAGCAGCTTAGCTCCTTCACAGGGTTGGGGGGAAGCTTTCTTT
CDR3: CASSLAPSQGWGEAFF

V: TRBV7-9
J: TRBJ1-6
size: few
D: TRBD1
DNA: TGTGCCAGCAGACGGACAGGGGAGCCCCTGAGTTCACCCCTCCACTTT
CDR3: CASRRTGEPLSSPLHF

V: TRBV9
J: TRBJ2-5
size: few
D: TRBD2
DNA: TGTGCCAGCAGCGTAGCATCGGGACTACGCGGGAGAGGGGAGACCCAGTACTTC
CDR3: CASSVASGLRGRGETQYF

V: TRBV7-2
J: TRBJ2-7
size: .
D: TRBD2
DNA: TGTGCCAGCAGCTTAGCGTCGGGGGGAGGCTACGAGCAGTACTTC
CDR3: CASSLASGGGYEQYF

V: TRBV6-5
J: TRBJ1-1
size: once
D: .
DNA: TGTGCCAGCAGTTCGTCAGAGAACACTGAAGCTTTCTTT
CDR3: CASSSSENTEAFF

V: TRBV4-2
J: TRBJ1-5
size: .
D: .
DNA: TGTGCCAGCAGCCAAGGGGTTAGGCAGGAGGCTAATCAGCCCCAGCATTTT
CDR3: CASSQGVRQEANQPQHF

V: TRBV28
J: TRBJ2-3
size: .
D: TRBD2
DNA: TGTGCCAGCAGCTCACGACTAGCGGGGGACACAGATACGCAGTATTTT
CDR3: CASSSRLAGDTDTQYF

V: TRBV21-1
J: TRBJ2-5
size: .
D: .
DNA: TGTGCCAGCAGCAAGACAGGGTTCTTAGAGACCCAGTACTTC
CDR3: CASSKTGFLETQYF

V: TRBV11-2
J: TRBJ2-6
size: .
D: TRBD1
DNA: TGTGCCAGCACTCCGAACAGGGGCTCTGGGGCCAACGTCCTGACTTTC
CDR3: CASTPNRGSGANVLTF

V: TRBV19
J: TRBJ1-1
size: .
D: .
DNA: TGTGCCAGTAGTTTCGGGACAACGAACACTGAAGCTTTCTTT
CDR3: CASSFGTTNTEAFF

V: TRBV18
J: TRBJ1-2
size: .
D: TRBD1
DNA: TGTGCCAGCTCACCACCGGACAGGGGGCTTCGTGGCTACACCTTC
CDR3: CASSPPDRGLRGYTF

V: TRBV6-5
J: TRBJ1-2
size: .
D: .
DNA: TGTGCCATACAGGGACTAACTAACTATGGCTACACCTTC
CDR3: CAIQGLTNYGYTF

V: TRBV28
J: TRBJ2-7
size: .
D: TRBD1
DNA: TGTGCCAGCAGTTTACCCGGGACAGACGAGCAGTACTTC
CDR3: CASSLPGTDEQYF

V: TRBV27
J: TRBJ2-7
size: .
D: .
DNA: TGTGCCAGTAAGGGGCTTCCCCGACACGAGCAGTACTTC
CDR3: CASKGLPRHEQYF

V: TRBV7-6
J: TRBJ2-1
size: .
D: .
DNA: TGTGCCAGCAGCTTGGGGGCGGACAAATCAGGGCCCTACAATGAGCAGTTCTTC
CDR3: CASSLGADKSGPYNEQFF

V: TRBV11-2
J: TRBJ2-1
size: .
D: TRBD2
DNA: TGTGCCAGCTCCCGGGCTAGCGGGTTCAATGAGCAGTTCTTC
CDR3: CASSRASGFNEQFF

V: TRBV6-6
J: TRBJ2-7
size: .
D: TRBD2
DNA: TGTGCCAGCAGTTCGGGACTAGCGGGGAGCTCCTACGAGCAGTACTTC
CDR3: CASSSGLAGSSYEQYF

V: TRBV7-8
J: TRBJ2-6
size: .
D: TRBD2
DNA: TGTGCCAGCAGCTTAGATAACGGGGGGGCCGGGGCTGGGGCCAACGTCCTGACTTTC
CDR3: CASSLDNGGAGAGANVLTF

V: TRBV10-1
J: TRBJ2-1
size: .
D: TRBD2
DNA: TGCGCCAGCAGTGAGTTTGCGGGAGGGGGGGATGAGCAGTTCTTC
CDR3: CASSEFAGGGDEQFF

V: TRBV7-9
J: TRBJ1-3
size: .
D: .
DNA: TGTGCCAGCAGCTTAAGACTTGCTCCCGGAAACACCATATATTTT
CDR3: CASSLRLAPGNTIYF

V: TRBV6-5
J: TRBJ2-7
size: .
D: .
DNA: TGTGCCAGCAGTTACTCGGGGGGTCACTCCTACGAGCAGTACTTC
CDR3: CASSYSGGHSYEQYF

V: TRBV27
J: TRBJ2-7
size: .
D: .
DNA: TGTGCCAGCAGTTTACAGCTAGGCTCCTACGAGCAGTACTTC
CDR3: CASSLQLGSYEQYF

V: TRBV5-1
J: TRBJ2-2
size: .
D: .
DNA: TGCGCCAGCAGCGAACAGGGAACCGGGGAGCTGTTTTTT
CDR3: CASSEQGTGELFF

V: TRBV9
J: TRBJ2-1
size: .
D: .
DNA: TGTGCCAGCAGCCCCGAGGGCTACAATGAGCAGTTCTTC
CDR3: CASSPEGYNEQFF

V: TRBV18
J: TRBJ2-1
size: .
D: TRBD2
DNA: TGTGCCAGCTCACCACGTAGCGGGCATACCTACAATGAGCAGTTCTTC
CDR3: CASSPRSGHTYNEQFF

V: TRBV9
J: TRBJ2-7
size: once
D: .
DNA: TGTGCCAGCAGCGTAGATAACAGGGACCACGAGCAGTACTTC
CDR3: CASSVDNRDHEQYF

V: TRBV19
J: TRBJ2-7
size: .
D: .
DNA: TGTGCCAGTAGTATAGGGACAGCCTACGAGCAGTACTTC
CDR3: CASSIGTAYEQYF

V: TRBV19
J: TRBJ1-1
size: few
D: .
DNA: TGTGCCAGTAGTATAGGACAGAGTTTGAACACTGAAGCTTTCTTT
CDR3: CASSIGQSLNTEAFF

V: TRBV6-5
J: TRBJ2-4
size: .
D: TRBD1
DNA: TGTGCCAGCAGTTACTCAACAGGGGGCCTGAACATTCAGTACTTC
CDR3: CASSYSTGGLNIQYF

V: TRBV7-9
J: TRBJ1-2
size: .
D: TRBD1
DNA: TGTGCCAGCAGCAAAGCGACAGGGGTCAACTATGGCTACACCTTC
CDR3: CASSKATGVNYGYTF

V: TRBV5-1
J: TRBJ2-1
size: .
D: TRBD1
DNA: TGCGCCAGCAGCACACAGGGGTTGGAGTACAATGAGCAGTTCTTC
CDR3: CASSTQGLEYNEQFF

V: TRBV18
J: TRBJ1-2
size: .
D: .
DNA: TGTGCCAGCTCACCCTCGGATAGCAGAGGCTACACCTTC
CDR3: CASSPSDSRGYTF

V: TRBV5-1
J: TRBJ1-2
size: .
D: TRBD1
DNA: TGCGCCAGCAGCTTGCCCCCGTTGACAGGGGAGTCCCGCCCCAACTATGGCTACACCTTC
CDR3: CASSLPPLTGESRPNYGYTF

V: TRBV27
J: TRBJ1-2
size: .
D: .
DNA: TGTGCCAGCAGTTTCAGGAGGGGTGATGGCTACACCTTC
CDR3: CASSFRRGDGYTF

V: TRBV19
J: TRBJ2-3
size: .
D: .
DNA: TGTGCCAGTAGTCCCCTAGCCATGGGAACAGATACGCAGTATTTT
CDR3: CASSPLAMGTDTQYF

V: TRBV7-9
J: TRBJ2-1
size: .
D: .
DNA: TGTGCCAGCAGCTCGACCGGGAGTATACAGTTCTTC
CDR3: CASSSTGSIQFF

V: TRBV7-3
J: TRBJ1-2
size: .
D: TRBD1
DNA: TGTGCCAGCAGCTACACAGGGGATCATGGCTACACCTTC
CDR3: CASSYTGDHGYTF

V: TRBV10-3
J: TRBJ1-5
size: .
D: TRBD1
DNA: TGTGCCATCAGTGGGGACAGCTCAGGGCCCCAGCATTTT
CDR3: CAISGDSSGPQHF

V: TRBV19
J: TRBJ1-1
size: .
D: .
DNA: TGTGCCAGTACCCAGCTAGGAGGGCTTGAAGCTTTCTTT
CDR3: CASTQLGGLEAFF

V: TRBV6-6
J: TRBJ2-7
size: .
D: .
DNA: TGTGCCAGCAGTTACAAAGCGCAGAGCCACGAGCAGTACTTC
CDR3: CASSYKAQSHEQYF

V: TRBV6-6
J: TRBJ2-7
size: .
D: TRBD1
DNA: TGTGCCAGCAGTTACCAGACAGGGACGGGCGAGCAGTACTTC
CDR3: CASSYQTGTGEQYF

V: TRBV7-3
J: TRBJ1-6
size: .
D: .
DNA: TGTGCCAGCAGCACCCCGGGAGGGGGGCGGCTTAATTCACCCCTCCACTTT
CDR3: CASSTPGGGRLNSPLHF

V: TRBV7-9
J: TRBJ2-7
size: .
D: TRBD1
DNA: TGTGCCAGCAGCTTAGGGGGGACAGGGGCGGACGAGCAGTACTTC
CDR3: CASSLGGTGADEQYF

V: TRBV5-4
J: TRBJ2-2
size: .
D: .
DNA: TGTGCCAGCAGCTTTATCGCGAACACCGGGGAGCTGTTTTTT
CDR3: CASSFIANTGELFF

V: TRBV15
J: TRBJ1-5
size: .
D: .
DNA: TGTGCCACCAGCAGAGGCCACTCGCCAGGCGGTAACCCTAGCGATCAGCCCCAGCATTTT
CDR3: CATSRGHSPGGNPSDQPQHF

V: TRBV6-5
J: TRBJ2-5
size: .
D: .
DNA: TGTGCCACCTCGGCCGGGGGTTCCCAAGAGACCCAGTACTTC
CDR3: CATSAGGSQETQYF

V: TRBV9
J: TRBJ2-1
size: .
D: TRBD2
DNA: TGTGCCAGCAGCGGTGGGACTAGCGGAGCCTACAATGAGCAGTTCTTC
CDR3: CASSGGTSGAYNEQFF

V: TRBV11-2
J: TRBJ1-3
size: .
D: .
DNA: TGTGCCAGCAGCATACAGGGAAACACCATATATTTT
CDR3: CASSIQGNTIYF

V: TRBV18
J: TRBJ2-5
size: .
D: .
DNA: TGTGCCAGCTCACCACCGGGGGTCCTCAGGGGAGAGACCCAGTACTTC
CDR3: CASSPPGVLRGETQYF

V: TRBV29-1
J: TRBJ1-2
size: .
D: TRBD1
DNA: TGCAGCGTTGAAAGGAGACAGGGTTTGGGCTACACCTTC
CDR3: CSVERRQGLGYTF

V: TRBV19
J: TRBJ1-5
size: .
D: .
DNA: TGTGCCAGTACCTTGAGTATGAGCAATCAGCCCCAGCATTTT
CDR3: CASTLSMSNQPQHF

V: TRBV5-1
J: TRBJ1-1
size: .
D: TRBD1
DNA: TGCGCCAGCAGCCCATTAAACCGGGACAGCGAAGCTTTCTTT
CDR3: CASSPLNRDSEAFF

V: TRBV6-6
J: TRBJ2-7
size: .
D: TRBD1
DNA: TGTGCCAGCAGTTACTCGTTCAGGGGGAAGACCTACGAGCAGTACTTC
CDR3: CASSYSFRGKTYEQYF

V: TRBV28
J: TRBJ1-6
size: .
D: .
DNA: .
CDR3: CASSLEREGSPLHF